This T cell receptor beta chain came from a study of human thymus T cells. Overall study results and limits: Thymic and blood repertoires appeared to show biased V and J gene usage.

The donors were infants in Finland with congenital heart defects, otherwise immunologically healthy. Half of the eight donors gave roughly 0.45-1 mL blood during surgery. All available leukocytes, rather than a set cell count, yielded the blood DNA. Profiling relied on immunoSEQ multiplex PCR, and the TCRdb table lists in-frame clones only, not all of them. This sample has some 46,000 clones, with 85% to 95% found just once. Germline V gives CDR1 SGHVS, CDR2 FQNEAQ. CDR3 length: 16 residues. Trimming removed 5 bases at V and 2 bases at J, with 18 bases between. Note on this clone: Its antigen remains unknown.

The receptor was derived from a girl under two years old with a congenital heart defect but otherwise immunologically healthy. Sequencing input: blood. This chain uses TRBV7-8 with TRBJ2-5; D unresolved. CDR3: CASSPRQGRVQETQYF. In nucleotides, the CDR3 is TGTGCCAGCAGCCCCCGGCAAGGAAGGGTTCAAGAGACCCAGTACTTC. Full variable domain (remainder filled in from reference TRBV7-8 and TRBJ2-5): GAGVSQSPRYKVAKRGQDVALRCDPISGHVSLFWYQQALGQGPEFLTYFQNEAQLDKSGLPSDRFFAERPEGSVSTLKIQRTQQEDSAVYLCASSPRQGRVQETQYFGPGTRLLVL.